The clone carrying this T cell receptor (beta chain) is a singleton in its sample. These data are taken from a study of control samples from healthy donors and cancer patients. Per the germline V gene, CDR1 is SEHNR and CDR2 is FQNEAQ (reference sequence). CDR3 length: 15 amino acids. V was pared by 3 bases and J by 6 bases, with 6 bases of the junction left unmatched. Sequenced by immunoSEQ multiplex PCR; TCRdb stores in-frame clones only, minus some. Here the sample spans roughly 180,000 clones, 90% to 95% being singletons. The sample consisted of blood. The receptor was derived from a woman aged 55-69 years in good health. The V call is TRBV7-9, the J call TRBJ2-3; 10 nucleotides agree with TRBD2. CDR3 protein: CASSFPSGGRDTQYF. CDR3 in DNA: TGTGCCAGCAGCTTTCCTAGCGGGGGTAGGGATACGCAGTATTTT. Full variable domain (outside the CDR3, taken from reference TRBV7-9 and TRBJ2-3): DTGVSQNPRHKITKRGQNVTFRCDPISEHNRLYWYRQTLGQGPEFLTYFQNEAQLEKSRLLSDRFSAERPKGSFSTLEIQRTEQGDSAMYLCASSFPSGGRDTQYFGPGTRLTVL.